The source of this TCR beta chain is a study of T cells expressing NK-cell markers. Study in general: The authors derived TCR beta repertoires from sorted CD3+CD56+NKG2C+, CD3+CD56+NKG2C- and CD3+CD56-NKG2C+ T cells. HCMV seropositivity marked most of the eight sequenced donors; one was seronegative.

TCRdb reprocessed the 5' RACE reads, with one entry per CDR3 protein and no DNA. This sample's table reports roughly 180,000 distinct CDR3 sequences. This clonotype was sampled from a woman between 18 and 70 years old in good health. Sequencing was carried out using blood T cells: a sorted CD56 or NKG2C T cell subset, CD4+ or CD8+ T cells, or bulk PBMC T cells (not recorded which).

The CDR3 loop is CASSPLAGLAYEQYF. The chain joins TRBV7-2 to TRBJ2-7; TCRdb picks TRBD2, but there is no DNA to check that call. Germline CDR1 SGHTA, CDR2 FQGNSA. The CDR3 has 15 residues. Full variable domain (remainder filled in from reference TRBV7-2 and TRBJ2-7): GAGVSQSPSNKVTEKGKDVELRCDPISGHTALYWYRQSLGQGLEFLIYFQGNSAPDKSGLPSDRFSAERTGGSVSTLTIQRTQQEDSAVYLCASSPLAGLAYEQYFGPGTRLTVT.